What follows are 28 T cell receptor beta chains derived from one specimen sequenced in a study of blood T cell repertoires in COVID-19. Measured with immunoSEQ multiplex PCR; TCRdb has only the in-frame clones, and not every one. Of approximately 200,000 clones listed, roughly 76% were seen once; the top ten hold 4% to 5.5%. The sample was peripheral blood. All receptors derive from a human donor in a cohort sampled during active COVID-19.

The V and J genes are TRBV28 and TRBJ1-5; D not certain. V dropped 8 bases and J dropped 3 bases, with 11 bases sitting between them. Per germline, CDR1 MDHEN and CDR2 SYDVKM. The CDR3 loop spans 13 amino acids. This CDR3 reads CASREGVNQPQHF. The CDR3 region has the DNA TGTGCCAGCCGGGAGGGCGTCAATCAGCCCCAGCATTTT. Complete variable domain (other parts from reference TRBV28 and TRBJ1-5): DVKVTQSSRYLVKRTGEKVFLECVQDMDHENMFWYRQDPGLGLRLIYFSYDVKMKEKGDIPEGYSVSREKKERFSLILESASTNQTSMYLCASREGVNQPQHFGDGTRLSIL.

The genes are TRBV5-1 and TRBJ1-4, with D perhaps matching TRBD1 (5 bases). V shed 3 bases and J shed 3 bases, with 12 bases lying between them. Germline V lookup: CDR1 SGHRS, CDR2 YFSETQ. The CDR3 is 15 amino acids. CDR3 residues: CASSSEGRPNEKLFF. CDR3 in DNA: TGCGCCAGCAGCTCGGAGGGACGGCCTAATGAAAAACTGTTTTTT. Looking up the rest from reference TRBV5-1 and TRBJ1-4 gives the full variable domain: KAGVTQTPRYLIKTRGQQVTLSCSPISGHRSVSWYQQTPGQGLQFLFEYFSETQRNKGNFPGRFSGRQFSNSRSEMNVSTLELGDSALYLCASSSEGRPNEKLFFGSGTQLSVL.

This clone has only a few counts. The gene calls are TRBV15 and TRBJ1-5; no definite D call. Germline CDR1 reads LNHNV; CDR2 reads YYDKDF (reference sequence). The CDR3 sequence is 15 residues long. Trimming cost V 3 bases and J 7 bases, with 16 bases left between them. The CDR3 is CATSSGISEEQPQHF. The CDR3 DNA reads TGTGCCACCAGCAGCGGTATTTCGGAGGAGCAGCCCCAGCATTTT. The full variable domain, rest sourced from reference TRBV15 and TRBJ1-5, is DAMVIQNPRYQVTQFGKPVTLSCSQTLNHNVMYWYQQKSSQAPKLLFHYYDKDFNNEADTPDNFQSRRPNTSFCFLDIRSPGLGDTAMYLCATSSGISEEQPQHFGDGTRLSIL.

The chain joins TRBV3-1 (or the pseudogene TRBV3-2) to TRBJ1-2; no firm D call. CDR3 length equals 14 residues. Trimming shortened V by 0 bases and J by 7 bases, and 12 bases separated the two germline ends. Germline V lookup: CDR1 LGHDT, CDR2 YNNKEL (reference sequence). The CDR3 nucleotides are TGTGCCAGCAGCCAAGATAGCGGATATTTTGGCTACACCTTC. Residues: CASSQDSGYFGYTF.

The CDR3 reads CASSLAGPRYEQYF. The CDR3 DNA is TGTGCCAGCAGCTTAGCGGGGCCACGATACGAGCAGTACTTC. V and J are TRBV7-9 and TRBJ2-7; TRBD1 might be the D (5 bases). Germline CDR1 is SEHNR and CDR2 is FQNEAQ (reference sequence). The CDR3 loop spans 14 amino acids. Trimming pared 0 bases from V and 4 bases from J, leaving 10 bases between.

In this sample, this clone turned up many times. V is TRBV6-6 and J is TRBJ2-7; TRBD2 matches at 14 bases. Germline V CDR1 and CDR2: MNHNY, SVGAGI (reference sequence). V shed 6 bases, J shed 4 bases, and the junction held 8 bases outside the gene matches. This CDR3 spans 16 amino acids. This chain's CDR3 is CASRAGLAGAVYEQYF. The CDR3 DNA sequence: TGTGCCAGCAGGGCGGGACTAGCGGGAGCTGTATACGAGCAGTACTTC.

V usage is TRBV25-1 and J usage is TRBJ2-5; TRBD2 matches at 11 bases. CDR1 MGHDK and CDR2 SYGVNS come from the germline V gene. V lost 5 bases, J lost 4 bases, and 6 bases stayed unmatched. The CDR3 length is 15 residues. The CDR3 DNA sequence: TGTGCCAGCAGTCCCGGGACTAGCGGTGTAGAGACCCAGTACTTC. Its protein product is CASSPGTSGVETQYF.

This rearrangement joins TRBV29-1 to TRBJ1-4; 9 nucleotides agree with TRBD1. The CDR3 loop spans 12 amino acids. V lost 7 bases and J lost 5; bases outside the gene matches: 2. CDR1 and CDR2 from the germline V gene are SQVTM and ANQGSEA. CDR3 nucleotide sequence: TGCAGCGGACAGGGGGTAAATGAAAAACTGTTTTTT. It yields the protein CSGQGVNEKLFF.

The chain's CDR3 is CATSRSPSGSGSETQYF. The CDR3 nucleotides are TGTGCCACCAGCAGATCTCCGAGCGGGAGTGGTTCAGAGACCCAGTACTTC. This chain uses TRBV15 with TRBJ2-5; 8 bases are a match to TRBD2. From germline, CDR1 is LNHNV and CDR2 YYDKDF (reference sequence). With 2 bases clipped from V and 4 bases from J, the junction kept 12 bases outside the gene matches. This CDR3 contains 17 residues. The whole variable domain, remainder taken from reference TRBV15 and TRBJ2-5, is DAMVIQNPRYQVTQFGKPVTLSCSQTLNHNVMYWYQQKSSQAPKLLFHYYDKDFNNEADTPDNFQSRRPNTSFCFLDIRSPGLGDTAMYLCATSRSPSGSGSETQYFGPGTRLLVL.

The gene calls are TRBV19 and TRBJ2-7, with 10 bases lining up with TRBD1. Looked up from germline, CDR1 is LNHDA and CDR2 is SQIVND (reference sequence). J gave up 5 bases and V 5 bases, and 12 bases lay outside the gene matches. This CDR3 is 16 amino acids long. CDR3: CASSVPGQGRIHEQYF. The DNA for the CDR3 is TGTGCCAGTAGTGTCCCGGGACAGGGGCGTATCCACGAGCAGTACTTC. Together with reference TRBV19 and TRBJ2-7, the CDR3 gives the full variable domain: DGGITQSPKYLFRKEGQNVTLSCEQNLNHDAMYWYRQDPGQGLRLIYYSQIVNDFQKGDIAEGYSVSREKKESFPLTVTSAQKNPTAFYLCASSVPGQGRIHEQYFGPGTRLTVT.

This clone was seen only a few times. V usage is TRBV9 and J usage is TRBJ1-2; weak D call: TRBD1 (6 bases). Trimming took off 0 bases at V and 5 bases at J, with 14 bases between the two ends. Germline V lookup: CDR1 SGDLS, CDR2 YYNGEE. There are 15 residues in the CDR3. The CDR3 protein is CASSVGRTVGYGYTF. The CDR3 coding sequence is TGTGCCAGCAGCGTAGGCCGGACAGTAGGATATGGCTACACCTTC.

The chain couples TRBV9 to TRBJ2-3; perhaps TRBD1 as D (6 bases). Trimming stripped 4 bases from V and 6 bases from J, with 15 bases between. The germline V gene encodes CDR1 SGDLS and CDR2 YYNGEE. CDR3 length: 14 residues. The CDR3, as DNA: TGTGCCAGCAGCTCATCCCTAAGGGGGGATACGCAGTATTTT. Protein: CASSSSLRGDTQYF. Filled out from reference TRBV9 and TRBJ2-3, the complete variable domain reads DSGVTQTPKHLITATGQRVTLRCSPRSGDLSVYWYQQSLDQGLQFLIQYYNGEERAKGNILERFSAQQFPDLHSELNLSSLELGDSALYFCASSSSLRGDTQYFGPGTRLTVL.

The CDR3 DNA reads TGTGCCAGCAGCCCCCCGGGACAGGGGTTTTACGAGCAGTACTTC. It encodes CASSPPGQGFYEQYF. The V gene is TRBV28, the J gene TRBJ2-7; 10 bases are a match to TRBD1. The germline CDR1 and CDR2 sequences are MDHEN and SYDVKM. The CDR3 has 15 residues. V trimming: 6 bases; J trimming: 4 bases; junction bases outside the gene matches: 9.

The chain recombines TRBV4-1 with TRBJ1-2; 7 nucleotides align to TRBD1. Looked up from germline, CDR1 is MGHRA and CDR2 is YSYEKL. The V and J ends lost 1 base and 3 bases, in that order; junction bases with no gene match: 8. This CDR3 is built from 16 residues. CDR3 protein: CASSQVERRGDYGYTF. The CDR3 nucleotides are TGCGCCAGCAGCCAAGTAGAACGCAGGGGGGACTATGGCTACACCTTC.

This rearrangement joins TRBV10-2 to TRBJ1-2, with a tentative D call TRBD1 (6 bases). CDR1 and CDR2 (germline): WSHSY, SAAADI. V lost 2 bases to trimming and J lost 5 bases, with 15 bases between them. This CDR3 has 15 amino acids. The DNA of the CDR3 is TGCGCCAGCAGTGAGAGGGGGGGCGCGTTGTATGGCTACACCTTC. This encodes CASSERGGALYGYTF.

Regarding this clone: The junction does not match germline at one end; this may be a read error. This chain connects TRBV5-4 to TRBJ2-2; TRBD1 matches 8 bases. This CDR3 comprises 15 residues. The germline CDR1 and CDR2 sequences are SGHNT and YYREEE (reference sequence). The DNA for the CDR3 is TGTGCCAGCAGCAGTCGACAGGGGAACGCCGGGGAGCTGTTTTTT. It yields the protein CASSSRQGNAGELFF.

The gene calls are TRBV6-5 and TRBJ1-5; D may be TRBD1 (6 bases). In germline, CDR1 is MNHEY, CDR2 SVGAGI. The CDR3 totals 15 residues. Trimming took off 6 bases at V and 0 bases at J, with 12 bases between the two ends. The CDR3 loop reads CASSAGATSNQPQHF. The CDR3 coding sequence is TGTGCCAGCAGCGCAGGGGCTACTAGCAATCAGCCCCAGCATTTT.

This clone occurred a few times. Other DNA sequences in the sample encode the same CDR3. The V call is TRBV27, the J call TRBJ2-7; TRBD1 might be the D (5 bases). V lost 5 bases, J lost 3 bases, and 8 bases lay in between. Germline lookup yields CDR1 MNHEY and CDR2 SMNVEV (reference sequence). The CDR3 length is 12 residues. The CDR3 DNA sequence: TGTGCCAGCAGTCTTAGGGGCTACGAGCAGTACTTC. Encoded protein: CASSLRGYEQYF.

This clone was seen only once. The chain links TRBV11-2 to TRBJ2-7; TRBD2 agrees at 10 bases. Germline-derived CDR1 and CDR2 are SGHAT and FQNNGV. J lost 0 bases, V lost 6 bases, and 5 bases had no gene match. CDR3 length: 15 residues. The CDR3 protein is CASSGLAAVSYEQYF. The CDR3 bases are TGTGCCAGCAGTGGACTAGCGGCGGTCTCCTACGAGCAGTACTTC.

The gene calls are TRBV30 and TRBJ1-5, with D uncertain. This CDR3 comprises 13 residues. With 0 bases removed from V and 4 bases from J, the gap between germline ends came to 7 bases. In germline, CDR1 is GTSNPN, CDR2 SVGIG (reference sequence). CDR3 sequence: CAWSVSRNQPQHF. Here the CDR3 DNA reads TGTGCCTGGAGTGTCAGCAGGAATCAGCCCCAGCATTTT. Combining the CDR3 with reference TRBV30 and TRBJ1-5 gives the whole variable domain SQTIHQWPATLVQPVGSPLSLECTVEGTSNPNLYWYRQAAGRGLQLLFYSVGIGQISSEVPQNLSASRPQDRQFILSSKKLLLSDSGFYLCAWSVSRNQPQHFGDGTRLSIL.

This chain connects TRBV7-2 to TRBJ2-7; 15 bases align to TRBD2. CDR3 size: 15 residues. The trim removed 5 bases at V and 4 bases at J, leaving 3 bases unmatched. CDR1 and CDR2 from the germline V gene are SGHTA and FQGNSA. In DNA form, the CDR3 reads TGTGCCAGCAGCGCCGGACTAGCGGGAGGGTACGAGCAGTACTTC. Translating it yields CASSAGLAGGYEQYF.

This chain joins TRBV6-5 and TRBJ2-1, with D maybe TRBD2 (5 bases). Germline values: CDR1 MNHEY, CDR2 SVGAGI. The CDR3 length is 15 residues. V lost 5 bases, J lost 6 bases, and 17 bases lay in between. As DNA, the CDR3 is TGTGCCAGCAGTACCCAGCCCGGAGGTGTCAATGAGCAGTTCTTC. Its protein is CASSTQPGGVNEQFF.

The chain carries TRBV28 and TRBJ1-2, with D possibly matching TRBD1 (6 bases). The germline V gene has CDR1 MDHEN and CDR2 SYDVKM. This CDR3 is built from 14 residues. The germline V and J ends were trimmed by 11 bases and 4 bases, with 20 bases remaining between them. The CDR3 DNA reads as TGTGCCGCCGCTGGGGGGGGCACCCTCTATGGCTACACCTTC. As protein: CAAAGGGTLYGYTF.

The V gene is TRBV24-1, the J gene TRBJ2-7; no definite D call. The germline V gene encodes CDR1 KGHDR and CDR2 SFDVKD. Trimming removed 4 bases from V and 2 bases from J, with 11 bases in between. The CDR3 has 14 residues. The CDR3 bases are TGTGCCACCAGTGAATCCGGGTTCCCCTACGAGCAGTACTTC. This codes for CATSESGFPYEQYF.

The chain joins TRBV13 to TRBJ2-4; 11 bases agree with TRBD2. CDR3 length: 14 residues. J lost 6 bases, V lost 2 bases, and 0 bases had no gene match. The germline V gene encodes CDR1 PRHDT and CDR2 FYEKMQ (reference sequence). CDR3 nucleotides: TGTGCCAGCAGCTTACTAGCGGGGGGAAACATTCAGTACTTC. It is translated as CASSLLAGGNIQYF.

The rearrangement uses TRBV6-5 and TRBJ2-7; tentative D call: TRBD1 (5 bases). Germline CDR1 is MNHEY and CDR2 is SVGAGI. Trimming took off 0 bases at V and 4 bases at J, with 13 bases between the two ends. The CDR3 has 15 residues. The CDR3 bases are TGTGCCAGCAGTTACTCAGGCCAGGGCAGGTACGAGCAGTACTTC. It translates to CASSYSGQGRYEQYF.

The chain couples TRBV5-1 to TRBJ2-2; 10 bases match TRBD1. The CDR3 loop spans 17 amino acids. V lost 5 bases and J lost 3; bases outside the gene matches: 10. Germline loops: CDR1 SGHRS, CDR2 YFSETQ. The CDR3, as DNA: TGCGCCAGCAGTCGGGGGACAGGGGTGGTCGACACCGGGGAGCTGTTTTTT. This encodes CASSRGTGVVDTGELFF.

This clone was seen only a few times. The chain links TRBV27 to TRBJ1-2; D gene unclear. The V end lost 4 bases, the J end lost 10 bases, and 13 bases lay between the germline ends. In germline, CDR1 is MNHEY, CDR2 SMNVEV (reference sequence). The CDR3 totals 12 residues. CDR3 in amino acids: CASSSDYGDYTF. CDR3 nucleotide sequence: TGTGCCAGCAGTTCGGACTATGGTGACTACACCTTC.